This T cell receptor beta chain is from a study of cytomegalovirus exposure and HLA in healthy donors (dated by TCRdb to the late 2010s). In the study overall: An earlier analysis of approximately 550 of the donors reported roughly 270 Gb of sequence data and roughly 100 million unique TCR beta sequences from about 179 million T cells. In a later analysis, previously published TCR beta repertoires from fewer than 750 donors were re-analyzed and high-resolution HLA genotyping was added so that TCR occurrence patterns could be studied. Of the roughly 400 genotyped donors, about 80% fell in the genetic ancestry cluster associated with self-reported Caucasian donors. On average, about 240,000 unique TCR beta nucleotide sequences were sequenced per donor among more than 350 genotyped donors of the cohort, with roughly 20% of those sequences being non-productive. To predict cytomegalovirus infection status, the study combined high-throughput TCR immunosequencing, statistical association of individual TCRs with disease status, and machine learning. The number of typed donors differed by locus: roughly 620-640 for A, B, C, DRB1 and DQB1; 500 to 550 for DQA1; 606 for DPA1; and roughly 450 for DPB1. A separate validation cohort of over 95 different subjects was used in addition to the 666-subject first cohort. Roughly 5 DR-DQ haplotypes were handled as single units for association and clustering, since linkage in the cohort was strong. An early release covering 500 to 750 HLA-typed donors comprised about 290 gigabases of sequencing data and around 80 million unique TCR sequences. The study used immunosequencing to profile the T cell repertoires of about 670 subjects and linked those repertoires to cytomegalovirus serostatus. Alongside the repertoire data, information on donor age, sex, ethnicity and CMV serostatus was compiled. A later genetic analysis took genome-wide SNP genotypes for about 55% of the 666 donors and used that subset as a discovery cohort. The later analysis used no new phenotypic data to find candidate immune exposures, relying instead on TCR beta sequences and their occurrence across donors. Every repertoire in the discovery cohort had been generated on one and the same sequencing platform. In an earlier analysis of roughly 600 of the donors, high-throughput TCR beta sequencing was used to judge whether each TCR beta V gene segment behaved as functional or pseudogenic. HLA typing covered class I and class II loci at four-digit resolution. The study aimed to test whether signatures of past pathogen exposure could be identified by cataloging public T cell receptors.

The cohort was made up of approximately 700 healthy bone marrow donors. At the time of sampling, all cohort members were nominally healthy, though unrecorded immune exposures were likely present. The donor tested CMV seropositive, placing the donor among the 289 seropositive members of the cohort. Every donor gave a peripheral blood sample, and the peripheral blood mononuclear cells from that sample were used for TCR beta sequencing. Genomic DNA was extracted from the blood cell samples with the Qiagen DNeasy Blood Extraction Kit. In regard to this clone: The clone's antigen remains unknown. The input lacks base qualities; no much larger clone sits a single base away.

The library was obtained by the immunoSEQ multiplex PCR assay. The multiplex PCR relied on a mix of 60 forward primers for TCR Vbeta segments and 13 reverse primers for TCR Jbeta segments. The CDR3 region of rearranged TCR beta genes was amplified from genomic DNA with a multiplex PCR assay. The amplified TCR beta libraries were sequenced on the Illumina HiSeq System as 87-base-pair reads. The study's processing was this. In a later analysis, some 80 million unique TCR beta chains were counted across the approximately 670 repertoires, and roughly 11 million of these chains were shared by at least two donors. To remove PCR and sequencing errors, raw reads were error-corrected and collapsed into unique sequences using a nearest-neighbor algorithm that merged closely related sequences. To assign V, D and J gene segments, CDR3 sequences were aligned to IMGT reference sequences. Each retained sequence needed at least a six-nucleotide match to both a V gene segment and a J gene segment. A rearrangement was called productive if the CDR3 had no stop codons and remained in frame with V and J, and every other rearrangement was called non-productive. Following IMGT convention, CDR3 was defined as the stretch from the second conserved V-encoded cysteine up to the conserved J-encoded phenylalanine. In an earlier analysis of around 570 of the donors, sequences lacking an unambiguous match to a single V gene segment were excluded. An earlier analysis of about 600 of the donors called V segments functional above 56.7% productive rearrangements and segregating when the between-donor standard deviation exceeded 5%. A statistical classification framework was built for diagnosing cytomegalovirus status from the catalog of TCR beta chain sequences. In a later analysis, V and J genes were assigned by comparing TCR nucleotide sequences against IMGT/GENE-DB human TR gene sequences. Using the TCRdist pipeline, a later analysis assigned CDR3 sequences along with most-parsimonious VDJ recombination scenarios. In a later analysis, every TCR beta chain was defined by the combination of its CDR3 amino acid sequence and its V-gene family, and reads without a unique V-gene family were dropped. In a later analysis, some 600 highly shared, low-generation-probability nucleotide sequences were removed to address suspected cross-contamination and a sequencing artifact. A later analysis calculated a clonal expansion index for each public chain from normalized within-repertoire ranks of inferred template counts. In a later analysis, generation probabilities were computed using a VDJ recombination model fitted to out-of-frame rearrangements, and the results were checked against IGoR. In a later analysis, hypergeometric tests were used to score TCR-TCR, TCR-HLA and TCR-CMV co-occurrence, with a repertoire-size bias correction applied to TCR pairs. In a later analysis, false discovery rates were estimated by permuting HLA or CMV assignments 20 times. A later analysis grouped co-occurring TCRs with DBSCAN, adding TCRdist sequence similarity when clustering within HLA-allele-positive subsets. Repertoires with fewer than 30,000 or more than 120,000 public chains were left out of co-occurrence clustering, as were a handful of repertoires with anomalous nucleotide sharing. The table comes from immuneACCESS by way of TCRdb, which keeps in-frame sequences with V and J called. Part of the clones is missing from these tables; in studies checked, under half for an unresolved V gene and the rest for unknown reasons. The D gene and trimming were derived from the DNA, and the V and J assignments and clone size from that table. The sample has 190,000 or so clones on record, about 85% of them singletons. The ten largest account for around 9.6% of the sample.

Reading the germline V gene gives CDR1 SGHRS and CDR2 YFSETQ. Counted from cysteine to phenylalanine, this CDR3 has 15 amino acids. Just the 45-base CDR3 DNA is kept, in frame starting at base 1. After removal of 6 bases from V and 8 bases from J, the junction retains 12 bases not matched to a gene. Findings and caveats that apply to the study as a whole: For the cohort, immune exposure information was limited to CMV serostatus. At a false discovery rate of 0.05, a later analysis linked about 17,000 TCR beta sequences to specific HLA alleles. While some public TCRs were present in many individuals, most TCR sequences turned up only very rarely across donors. Correlated functional status among segregating V segments might reflect linkage disequilibrium, but an unknown experimental factor could not be ruled out. A cluster of highly shared sequence variants was judged likely to be a technical artifact of the sequencing pipeline. In a later genetic analysis, a missense DCLRE1C variant was associated with V-gene and J-gene trimming of TCR beta chains, and the association was replicated in an independent cohort. In an earlier analysis of approximately 590 of the donors, most TCR beta V segments appeared in productive rearrangements about 90% or about 30% of the time, broadly matching IMGT annotations. In a later analysis, HLA-associated TCR beta chains showed more clonal expansion and lower generation probabilities than non-associated chains that were equally common. In a later genetic analysis, fewer N-insertions in productive TCRs were reported among donors in an Asian-associated ancestry cluster than the 666-donor mean. When HLA alleles, especially DR and DQ, strongly co-occurred, TCR associations were difficult to assign to individual alleles. In a later analysis, the rate of TCR association differed among HLA loci, with DRB1 alleles having the most associated TCRs and HLA-C alleles having the fewest. A total of roughly 160 TCR beta chains were listed by the study as associated with cytomegalovirus. Because counts were too low, roughly 16 rarely observed V segments, including chromosome 9 orphons, were excluded from the earlier analysis of a few hundred of the donors. According to a later analysis, parvovirus B19, influenza, CMV and Epstein-Barr virus appeared linked to several top co-occurrence clusters. The classifier was reported to diagnose cytomegalovirus status with high specificity and sensitivity in both the original and validation cohorts. Only TCR beta chains were sequenced in this cohort, and the absence of alpha or paired-chain data limited detectable features. Because the 87-base-pair reads could not distinguish some IMGT-functional V segments, including TRBV6-2 and TRBV6-3, those segments were excluded. HLA typing was unavailable for some donors at each locus, so association tests used only the typed subset. A further reported finding was that TCR beta sequences accurately predicted the HLA-A and HLA-B alleles for most subjects in the first cohort. According to a later analysis, most CMV-associated TCR beta chains appeared to be HLA-restricted, and the HLA associations seemed to be driven largely by CMV exposure. Three of the identified cytomegalovirus-associated TCR beta chains were confirmed in vitro to be specific for cytomegalovirus antigens. The presence/absence analyses assumed that sequencing depth was roughly uniform across donors, and that assumption may not be true. According to the authors, the approach could potentially be generalized to other disease states and immunological phenotypes.

The sequence came from a woman aged 45-65 years in good health and CMV-seropositive. The sequenced sample consisted of PBMCs. The chain joins TRBV5-1 to TRBJ1-2; TRBD1 agrees with 11 junctional bases. The nucleotide sequence is given as TGCGCCAGCAACCCCGGACAGGGGGCACATAGAGGCTACACCTTC. This translates into CASNPGQGAHRGYTF.